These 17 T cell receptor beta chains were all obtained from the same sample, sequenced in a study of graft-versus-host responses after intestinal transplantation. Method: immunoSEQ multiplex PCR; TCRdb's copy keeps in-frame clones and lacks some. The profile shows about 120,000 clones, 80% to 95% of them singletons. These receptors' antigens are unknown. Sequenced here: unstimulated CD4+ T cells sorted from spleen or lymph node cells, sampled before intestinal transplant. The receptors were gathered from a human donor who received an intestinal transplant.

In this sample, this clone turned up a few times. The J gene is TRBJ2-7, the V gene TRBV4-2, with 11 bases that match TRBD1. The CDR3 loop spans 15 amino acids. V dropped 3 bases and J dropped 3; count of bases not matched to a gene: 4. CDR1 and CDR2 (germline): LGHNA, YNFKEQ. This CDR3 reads CASSHAGTGGYEQYF. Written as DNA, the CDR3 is TGTGCCAGCAGCCACGCCGGGACAGGGGGCTACGAGCAGTACTTC.

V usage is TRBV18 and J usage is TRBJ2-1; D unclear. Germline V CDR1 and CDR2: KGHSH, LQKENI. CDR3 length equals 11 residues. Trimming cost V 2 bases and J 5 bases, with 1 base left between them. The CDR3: CASSPDNEQFF. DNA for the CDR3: TGTGCCAGCTCACCAGACAATGAGCAGTTCTTC.

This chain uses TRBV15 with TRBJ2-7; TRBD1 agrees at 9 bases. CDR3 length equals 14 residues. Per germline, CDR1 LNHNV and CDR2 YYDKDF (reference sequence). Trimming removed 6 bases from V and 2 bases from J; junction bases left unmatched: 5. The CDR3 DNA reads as TGTGCCACCAGACGGGGACAGGGAACCTACGAGCAGTACTTC. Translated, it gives CATRRGQGTYEQYF.

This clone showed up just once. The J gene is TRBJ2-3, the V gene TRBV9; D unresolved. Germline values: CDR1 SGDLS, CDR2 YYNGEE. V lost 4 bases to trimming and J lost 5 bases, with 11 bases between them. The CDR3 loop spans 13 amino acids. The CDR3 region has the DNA TGTGCCAGCAGCCCCGACCAAGTAGATACGCAGTATTTT. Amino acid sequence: CASSPDQVDTQYF.

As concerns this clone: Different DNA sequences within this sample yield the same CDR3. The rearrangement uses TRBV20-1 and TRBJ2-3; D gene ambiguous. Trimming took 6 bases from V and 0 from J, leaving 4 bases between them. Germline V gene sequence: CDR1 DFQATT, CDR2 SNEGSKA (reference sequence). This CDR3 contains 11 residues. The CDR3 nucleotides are TGCAGTGCCAAGAGCACAGATACGCAGTATTTT. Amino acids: CSAKSTDTQYF.

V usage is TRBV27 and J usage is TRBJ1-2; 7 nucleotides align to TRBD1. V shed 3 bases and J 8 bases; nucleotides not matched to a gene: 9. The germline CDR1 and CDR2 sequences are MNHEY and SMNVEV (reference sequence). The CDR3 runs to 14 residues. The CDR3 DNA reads TGTGCCAGCAGTTTCTCGGGACAGACGAGCGGCTACACCTTC. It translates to CASSFSGQTSGYTF.

CDR3 coding DNA: TGTGCCAGTACAACCGGGACGGAAAAACTGTTTTTT. Its translation: CASTTGTEKLFF. This chain uses TRBV28 with TRBJ1-4, with a possible D match to TRBD1 (5 bases). Germline V lookup: CDR1 MDHEN, CDR2 SYDVKM. The CDR3 totals 12 residues. Between the trimmed V and J ends, which lost 9 bases and 8 bases, there was a span of 13 bases.

The CDR3 nucleotides are TGCAGCGGATCCAGGACTAGCGAGAACACAGATACGCAGTATTTT. Its protein product is CSGSRTSENTDTQYF. The chain employs TRBV29-1 and TRBJ2-3; 9 positions agree with TRBD2. Germline assignment: CDR1 SQVTM and CDR2 ANQGSEA. The CDR3 length is 15 residues. V lost 7 bases to trimming and J lost 2 bases; unmatched junction nucleotides: 10.

CDR3 DNA: TGTGCCATCAGTGGGACCACAGGGGCACCCTACGAGCAGTACTTC. Its protein is CAISGTTGAPYEQYF. The chain employs TRBV10-3 and TRBJ2-7, with 7 bases that match TRBD1. The CDR3 is 15 amino acids. In germline, CDR1 is ENHRY, CDR2 SYGVKD. V lost 4 bases to trimming and J lost 2 bases; unmatched junction nucleotides: 8.

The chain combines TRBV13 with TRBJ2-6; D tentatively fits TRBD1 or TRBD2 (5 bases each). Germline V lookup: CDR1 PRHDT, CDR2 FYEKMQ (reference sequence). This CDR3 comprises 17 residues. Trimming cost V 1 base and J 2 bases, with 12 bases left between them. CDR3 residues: CASSLVFLGAGANVLTF. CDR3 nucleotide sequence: TGTGCCAGCAGCTTAGTCTTCCTGGGGGCTGGGGCCAACGTCCTGACTTTC.

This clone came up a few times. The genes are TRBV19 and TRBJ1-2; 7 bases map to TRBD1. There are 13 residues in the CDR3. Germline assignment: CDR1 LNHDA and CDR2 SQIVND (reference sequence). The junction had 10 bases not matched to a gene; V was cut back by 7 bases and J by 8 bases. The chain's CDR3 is CASTHDREYGYTF. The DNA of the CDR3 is TGTGCCAGTACGCACGACAGGGAGTACGGCTACACCTTC.

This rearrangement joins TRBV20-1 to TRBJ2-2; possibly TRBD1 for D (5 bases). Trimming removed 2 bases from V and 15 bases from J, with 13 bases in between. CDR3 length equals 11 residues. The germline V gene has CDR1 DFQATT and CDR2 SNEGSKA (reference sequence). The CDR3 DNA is TGCAGTGCTAGACAGAGACAGAAGGTGTTTTTT. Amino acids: CSARQRQKVFF.

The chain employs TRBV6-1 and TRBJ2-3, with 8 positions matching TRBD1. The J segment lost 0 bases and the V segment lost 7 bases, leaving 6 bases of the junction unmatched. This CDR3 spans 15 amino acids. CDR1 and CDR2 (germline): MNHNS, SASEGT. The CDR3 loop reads CASIRQGTSTDTQYF. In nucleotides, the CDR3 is TGTGCCAGCATTCGACAGGGGACTAGCACAGATACGCAGTATTTT.

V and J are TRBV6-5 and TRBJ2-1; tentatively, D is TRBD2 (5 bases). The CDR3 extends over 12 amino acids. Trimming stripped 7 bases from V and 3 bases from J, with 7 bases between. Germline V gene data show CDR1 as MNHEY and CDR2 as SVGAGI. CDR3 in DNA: TGTGCCAGCACAACTAGCTACAATGAGCAGTTCTTC. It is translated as CASTTSYNEQFF.

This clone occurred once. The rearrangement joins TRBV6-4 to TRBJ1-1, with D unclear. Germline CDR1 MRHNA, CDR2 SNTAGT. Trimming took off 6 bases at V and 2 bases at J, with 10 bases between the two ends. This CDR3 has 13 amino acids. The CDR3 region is CASSLHLNTEAFF. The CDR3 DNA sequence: TGTGCCAGCAGCCTCCATCTAAACACTGAAGCTTTCTTT.

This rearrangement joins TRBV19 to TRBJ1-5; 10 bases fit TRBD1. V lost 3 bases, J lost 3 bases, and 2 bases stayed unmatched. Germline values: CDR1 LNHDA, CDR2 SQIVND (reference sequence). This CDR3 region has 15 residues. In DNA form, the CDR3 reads TGTGCCAGTAGTATGGGACAGGGGATCAATCAGCCCCAGCATTTT. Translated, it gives CASSMGQGINQPQHF.

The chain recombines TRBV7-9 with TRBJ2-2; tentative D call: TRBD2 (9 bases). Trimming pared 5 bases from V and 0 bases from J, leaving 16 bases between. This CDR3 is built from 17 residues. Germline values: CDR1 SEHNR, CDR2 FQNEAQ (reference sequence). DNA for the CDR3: TGTGCCAGCAGCCCAGGGGGCGGGAGGGCGAACACCGGGGAGCTGTTTTTT. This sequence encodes CASSPGGGRANTGELFF.